This T cell receptor beta chain was found in a study of blood T cell repertoires in COVID-19 (dated by TCRdb to 2019 to 2021). General notes on the study: The collaborator samples originated in the United States, Italy and Spain and spanned the acute and convalescent phases of COVID-19. The prospective study material was composed of cDNA or gDNA derived from T cells, B-cell-depleted T cells, or PBMCs. Deeply sampled blood TCRbeta repertoires from subjects exposed to, actively infected with, or recovered from COVID-19 were included in the dataset. The repertoires were made available in a free public database intended to serve as a resource for research on the immune response to SARS-CoV-2. Samples came from the ongoing ImmuneRACE study (first 160 participants) plus 1,254 subjects from 6 global collaborators. Nearly every sample came with metadata listing a de-identified subject ID, COVID-19 status, age in years and sex. Where available, HLA class I and class II types were taken from metadata supplied by the sample provider and were not determined by assay-based typing.

The collaborating institutions used their own protocols to collect whole blood in K2EDTA tubes. Collaborator samples were shipped for TCRbeta analysis as frozen whole blood, isolated PBMCs, or DNA extracted from either sample type. The CDR3 holds 15 amino acids from the cysteine to the phenylalanine. CDR3 DNA only is kept here, 45 bases in frame from base 1. CDR1 is given as LNHDA and CDR2 as SQIVND, both from the germline V gene (reference sequence). V is trimmed back by 6 bases and J by 4 bases, and the junction contains 6 bases that no gene match accounts for. Here is what the overall study found, with its caveats: Clinical and demographic metadata were provided uncurated, with the amount varying by source and participant.

The immunoSEQ Assay, a bias-controlled multiplex PCR, was used to amplify TCRbeta CDR3 regions from genomic DNA. Under the source paper's analysis protocol: Nucleated cell counts per sample were estimated from amplification of reference gene primers within the assay. To quantify the absolute abundance of each unique TCRbeta CDR3 rearrangement, sequence reads were collapsed and filtered. For each sample, productive Simpson clonality was calculated by taking the square root of Simpson's diversity index across productive rearrangements. As stored in TCRdb, this immuneACCESS dataset retains in-frame rearrangements with V and J assigned. A fraction of the clones does not appear; measured against another copy, unresolved V genes explain less than half of the discrepancy, and the remainder lacks a known reason. The V and J calls and clone size were taken over from that table, and D and trimming were inferred from the DNA. Recorded for this sample are about 53,000 clones; 82% of them occurred a single time. Jointly, the top ten make up roughly 13% of the sample.

Of note for this clone: Its antigen is currently not known. The sample holds no much larger clone one base away, and base qualities are not on file.

Sequencing was carried out using peripheral blood. The rearrangement joined TRBV19 to TRBJ2-3, with 11 central nucleotides matching TRBD2. The origin of this receptor is a human donor in a cohort sampled during active COVID-19. CDR3 loop: CASSTSGRAADTQYF. The sequenced DNA: TGTGCCAGTAGCACTAGCGGGAGAGCAGCAGATACGCAGTATTTT. Joined to the reference TRBV19 and TRBJ2-3 proteins, this CDR3 gives the full variable domain: DGGITQSPKYLFRKEGQNVTLSCEQNLNHDAMYWYRQDPGQGLRLIYYSQIVNDFQKGDIAEGYSVSREKKESFPLTVTSAQKNPTAFYLCASSTSGRAADTQYFGPGTRLTVL.